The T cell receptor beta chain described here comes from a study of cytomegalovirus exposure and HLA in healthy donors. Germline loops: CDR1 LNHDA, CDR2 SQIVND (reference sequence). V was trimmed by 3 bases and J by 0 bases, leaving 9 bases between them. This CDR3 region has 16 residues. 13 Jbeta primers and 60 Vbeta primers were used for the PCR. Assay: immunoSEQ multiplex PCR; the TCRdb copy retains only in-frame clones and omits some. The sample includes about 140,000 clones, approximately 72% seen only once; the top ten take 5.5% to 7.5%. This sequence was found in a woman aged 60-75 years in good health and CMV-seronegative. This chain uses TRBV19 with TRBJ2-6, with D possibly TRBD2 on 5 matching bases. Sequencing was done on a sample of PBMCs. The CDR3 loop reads CASSILGVSGANVLTF. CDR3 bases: TGTGCCAGTAGTATTTTGGGAGTCTCTGGGGCCAACGTCCTGACTTTC.